What follows describes a single T cell receptor (beta chain). Its cognate antigen is unknown. It was with a sample-barcoded 5' primer and a J-beta primer mix that a second PCR of about 7 to 12 cycles was run. MiXCR, run by TCRdb on the 5' RACE reads, gives a single entry per CDR3 protein. The sample yields 850,000 to 1,000,000 distinct CDR3 sequences, under 50% seen once. The sample belongs to a study of blood T cells in healthy people across ages. The germline V gene encodes CDR1 MNHEY and CDR2 SVGAGI. The CDR3 spans 12 residues. V was clipped by 8 bases and J by 2 bases, with 10 bases between them. General observations from the study: What prevented conclusive comparison of naive and antigen-experienced cells was that PBMCs were unsorted.

Caucasian individuals from Russia who were healthy and aged about 6 to 90 acted as donors. The sequence derives from a man aged 25 to 45 in good health. The specimen sequenced was blood. The chain joins TRBV6-5 to TRBJ2-7, with D tentatively TRBD1 (7 bases). The CDR3 region is CASGGTAYEQYF. Written as DNA, the CDR3 is TGTGCCAGCGGCGGGACAGCCTACGAGCAGTACTTC.